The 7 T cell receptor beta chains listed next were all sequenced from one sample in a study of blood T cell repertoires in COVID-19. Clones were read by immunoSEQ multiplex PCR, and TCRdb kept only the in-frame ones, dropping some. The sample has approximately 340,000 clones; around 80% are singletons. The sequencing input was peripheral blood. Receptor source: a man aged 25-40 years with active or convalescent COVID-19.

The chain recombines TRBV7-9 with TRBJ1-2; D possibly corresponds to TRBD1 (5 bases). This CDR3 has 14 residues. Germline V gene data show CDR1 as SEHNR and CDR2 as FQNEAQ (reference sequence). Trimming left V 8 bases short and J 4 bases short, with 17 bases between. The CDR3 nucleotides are TGTGCCAGCCAAGGGATTATGGGACTCTATGGCTACACCTTC. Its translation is CASQGIMGLYGYTF.

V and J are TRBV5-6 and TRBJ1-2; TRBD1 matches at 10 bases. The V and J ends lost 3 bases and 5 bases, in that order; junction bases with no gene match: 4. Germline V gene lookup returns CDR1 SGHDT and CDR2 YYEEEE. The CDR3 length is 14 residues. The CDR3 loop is CASSSGQGVYGYTF. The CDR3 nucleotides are TGTGCCAGCAGCTCAGGACAGGGGGTATATGGCTACACCTTC. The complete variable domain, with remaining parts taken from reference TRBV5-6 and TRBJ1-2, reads DAGVTQSPTHLIKTRGQQVTLRCSPKSGHDTVSWYQQALGQGPQFIFQYYEEEERQRGNFPDRFSGHQFPNYSSELNVNALLLGDSALYLCASSSGQGVYGYTFGSGTRLTVV.

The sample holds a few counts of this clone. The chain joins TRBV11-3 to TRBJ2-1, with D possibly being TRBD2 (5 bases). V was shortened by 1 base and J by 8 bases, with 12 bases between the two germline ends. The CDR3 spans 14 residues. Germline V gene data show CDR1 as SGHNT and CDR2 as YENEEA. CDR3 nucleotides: TGTGCCAGCAGCTTAGGCCGGACTGTGGATGAGCAGTTCTTC. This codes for CASSLGRTVDEQFF. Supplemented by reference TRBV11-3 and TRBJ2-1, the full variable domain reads EAGVVQSPRYKIIEKKQPVAFWCNPISGHNTLYWYLQNLGQGPELLIRYENEEAVDDSQLPKDRFSAERLKGVDSTLKIQPAELGDSAVYLCASSLGRTVDEQFFGPGTRLTVL.

The DNA for the CDR3 is TGTGCCAGCAGCTCCCCCTCGGGGGACTACGAGCAGTACTTC. The encoded protein is CASSSPSGDYEQYF. The V call is TRBV7-9, the J call TRBJ2-7; D possibly corresponds to TRBD2 (6 bases). The CDR3 sequence is 14 residues long. V lost 4 bases to trimming and J lost 3 bases, with 13 bases between them. Per the germline V gene, CDR1 is SEHNR and CDR2 is FQNEAQ (reference sequence).

In nucleotides, the CDR3 is TGTGCCAGCAGCGGAGGCGGGGGGGCCACAGATACGCAGTATTTT. The encoded protein is CASSGGGGATDTQYF. The rearrangement joins TRBV9 to TRBJ2-3, with TRBD2 identical over 9 bases. V was pared by 3 bases and J by 2 bases, with 4 bases of the junction left unmatched. The CDR3 runs 15 residues. The germline gives CDR1 SGDLS, CDR2 YYNGEE.

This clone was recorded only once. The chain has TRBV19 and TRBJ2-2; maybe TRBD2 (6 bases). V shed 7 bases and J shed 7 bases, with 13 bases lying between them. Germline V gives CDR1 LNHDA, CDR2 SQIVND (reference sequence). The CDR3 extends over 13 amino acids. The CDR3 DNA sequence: TGTGCCAGTACTCCCCGGGGGTTCGGGGAGCTGTTTTTT. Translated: CASTPRGFGELFF.

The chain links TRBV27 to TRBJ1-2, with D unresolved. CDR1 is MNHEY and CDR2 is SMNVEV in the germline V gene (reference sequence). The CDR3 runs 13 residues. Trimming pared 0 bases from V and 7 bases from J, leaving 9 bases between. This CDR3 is CASSLSGVSGYTF. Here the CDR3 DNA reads TGTGCCAGCAGTTTATCAGGAGTAAGTGGCTACACCTTC.